One sample yielded the 9 T cell receptor beta chains listed below, sequenced in a study of blood T cell repertoires in COVID-19. Here immunoSEQ multiplex PCR was the method, and the copy in TCRdb shows in-frame clones only, minus some. The repertoire has about 50,000 clones, roughly 86% of them found once; the top ten carry 14% to 15%. The sample taken for sequencing was peripheral blood. The source of these receptors is a human donor in a cohort sampled during active COVID-19.

This CDR3 reads CASSQLGAGVTSEQYF. The CDR3, as DNA: TGTGCCAGCAGCCAACTCGGAGCGGGAGTTACTAGCGAGCAGTACTTC. The chain has TRBV3-1 (or the pseudogene TRBV3-2) and TRBJ2-7; TRBD2 agrees at 8 bases. The germline gives CDR1 LGHDT, CDR2 YNNKEL (reference sequence). With 2 bases clipped from V and 6 bases from J, the junction kept 12 bases outside the gene matches. The CDR3 has 16 amino acids.

The CDR3 is CASSLVGYEQYF. In DNA, the CDR3 is TGTGCCAGCAGCTTAGTCGGTTACGAGCAGTACTTC. The chain carries TRBV7-8 and TRBJ2-7; D gene uncertain. Trimming shortened V by 1 base and J by 4 bases, and 5 bases separated the two germline ends. CDR1 is SGHVS, CDR2 FQNEAQ, per germline. CDR3 length: 12 amino acids.

The chain combines TRBV6-6 with TRBJ2-1; D possibly corresponds to TRBD2 (7 bases). This CDR3 spans 13 amino acids. Trimming removed 5 bases at V and 9 bases at J, with 14 bases between. Germline CDR1 reads MNHNY; CDR2 reads SVGAGI (reference sequence). In DNA, the CDR3 is TGTGCCAGCAGTGCGCTTAGGGGGGGTGAGCAGTTCTTC. Translation: CASSALRGGEQFF.

The J gene is TRBJ2-3, the V gene TRBV18, with TRBD1 matching over 8 bases. The CDR3 contains 14 residues. With V trimmed by 4 bases and J by 3 bases, 3 bases remained unmatched. Germline-derived CDR1 and CDR2 are KGHSH and LQKENI. The DNA for the CDR3 is TGTGCCAGCTCACAGGACAGGGAAACAGATACGCAGTATTTT. The encoded protein is CASSQDRETDTQYF.

Remarks on this clone: The junction departs from germline at one end; a sequencing error may be responsible. The CDR3 DNA follows: TGTGCCAGCAGTTTGGACTCACGGAATTCACCCCTCCACTTT. Translation: CASSLDSRNSPLHF. The chain carries TRBV5-6 and TRBJ1-6; D is undetermined. The CDR3 covers 14 residues. CDR1 is SGHDT, CDR2 YYEEEE, per germline. The whole variable domain, filled in from reference TRBV5-6 and TRBJ1-6, reads DAGVTQSPTHLIKTRGQQVTLRCSPKSGHDTVSWYQQALGQGPQFIFQYYEEEERQRGNFPDRFSGHQFPNYSSELNVNALLLGDSALYLCASSLDSRNSPLHFGNGTRLTVT.

V gene TRBV13 combines with J gene TRBJ2-3; TRBD1 matches 10 bases. Trimming took 6 bases from V and 2 from J; bases not matched to a gene: 5. Germline V gene sequence: CDR1 PRHDT, CDR2 FYEKMQ (reference sequence). The CDR3 has 15 amino acids. The CDR3: CASRRQGADTDTQYF. CDR3 DNA sequence: TGTGCCAGCAGGAGACAGGGGGCCGACACAGATACGCAGTATTTT.

The genes are TRBV5-8 and TRBJ1-2, with a weak D call TRBD1 (6 bases). There are 16 residues in the CDR3. V lost 0 bases and J lost 3, with 15 bases in between. Germline V gene lookup returns CDR1 SGHTS and CDR2 YDEGEE. CDR3 coding DNA: TGTGCCAGCAGCTTGGTTAATGCAGGGGAATACTATGGCTACACCTTC. It translates to CASSLVNAGEYYGYTF.

This sequence joins TRBV5-1 and TRBJ2-1; possibly TRBD2 for D (5 bases). Germline V gene data show CDR1 as SGHRS and CDR2 as YFSETQ. V shed 0 bases and J shed 0 bases, with 7 bases lying between them. CDR3 size: 15 residues. The CDR3 spells CASSLGESSYNEQFF. CDR3 nucleotides: TGCGCCAGCAGCTTGGGGGAGAGCTCCTACAATGAGCAGTTCTTC.

The V gene is TRBV18, the J gene TRBJ2-1, with 8 positions matching TRBD1. CDR1 and CDR2 (germline): KGHSH, LQKENI. The CDR3 totals 14 residues. The ends lost 0 bases at V and 5 bases at J; junction bases unmatched: 0. The CDR3 region is CASSPPGQDNEQFF. The CDR3 bases are TGTGCCAGCTCACCACCGGGACAGGACAATGAGCAGTTCTTC. Full variable domain (missing parts from reference TRBV18 and TRBJ2-1): NAGVMQNPRHLVRRRGQEARLRCSPMKGHSHVYWYRQLPEEGLKFMVYLQKENIIDESGMPKERFSAEFPKEGPSILRIQQVVRGDSAAYFCASSPPGQDNEQFFGPGTRLTVL.